This TCR beta chain comes out of a study of control samples from healthy donors and cancer patients. Germline lookup yields CDR1 SGHNT and CDR2 YYREEE (reference sequence). Deletions cut 4 bases from V and 8 bases from J, with 18 bases between. The CDR3 contains 14 residues. The protocol was immunoSEQ multiplex PCR, while the TCRdb copy is restricted to in-frame clones and leaves out a portion. Of 150,000 to 200,000 clones listed, 85% to 90% are singletons. The sequence was collected from a man aged 25-40 years in good health. Sequencing used blood. V usage is TRBV5-4 and J usage is TRBJ1-2; D may be TRBD1 (6 bases). DNA of the CDR3: TGTGCCAGCAGCCGAAGACAGGTCGGTGGGGGCTACACCTTC. This codes for CASSRRQVGGGYTF.